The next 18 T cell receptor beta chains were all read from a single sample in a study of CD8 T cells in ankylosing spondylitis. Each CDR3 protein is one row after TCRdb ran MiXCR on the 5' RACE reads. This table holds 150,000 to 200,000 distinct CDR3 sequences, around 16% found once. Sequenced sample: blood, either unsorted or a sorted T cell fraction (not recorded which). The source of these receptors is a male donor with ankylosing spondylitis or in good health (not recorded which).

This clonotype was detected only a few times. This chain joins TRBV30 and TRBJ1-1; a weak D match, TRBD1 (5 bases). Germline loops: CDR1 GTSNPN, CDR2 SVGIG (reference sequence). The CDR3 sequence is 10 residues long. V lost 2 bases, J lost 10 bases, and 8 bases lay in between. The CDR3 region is CAWSRQLAFF. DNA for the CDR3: TGTGCCTGGAGTCGACAGCTAGCTTTCTTT.

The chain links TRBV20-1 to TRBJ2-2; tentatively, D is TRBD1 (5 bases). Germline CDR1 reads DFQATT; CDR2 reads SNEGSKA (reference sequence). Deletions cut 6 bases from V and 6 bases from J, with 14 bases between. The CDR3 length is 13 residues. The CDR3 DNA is TGCAGTGCGCCCAGACAGTCCCCCGGGGAGCTGTTTTTT. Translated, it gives CSAPRQSPGELFF.

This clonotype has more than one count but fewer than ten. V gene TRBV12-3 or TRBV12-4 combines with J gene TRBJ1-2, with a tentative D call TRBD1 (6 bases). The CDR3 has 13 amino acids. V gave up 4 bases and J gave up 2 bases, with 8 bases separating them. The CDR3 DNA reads TGTGCCAGCAGTTCCGGACAGAACTATGGCTACACCTTC. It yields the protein CASSSGQNYGYTF.

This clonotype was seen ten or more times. The CDR3 region is CSARRPGANTGELFF. In DNA form, the CDR3 reads TGCAGTGCTAGGCGTCCGGGGGCGAACACCGGGGAGCTGTTTTTT. V gene TRBV20-1 combines with J gene TRBJ2-2; perhaps TRBD2 as D (6 bases). CDR1 is DFQATT and CDR2 is SNEGSKA in the germline V gene (reference sequence). Deletions cut 3 bases from V and 0 bases from J, with 11 bases between. The CDR3 is made up of 15 amino acids.

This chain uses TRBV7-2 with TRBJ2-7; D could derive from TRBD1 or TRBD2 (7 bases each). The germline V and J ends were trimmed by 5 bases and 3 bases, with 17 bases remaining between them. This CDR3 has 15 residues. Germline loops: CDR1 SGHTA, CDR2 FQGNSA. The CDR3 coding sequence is TGTGCCAGCAGCCCCAGGGGGGGTCAGAGCTACGAGCAGTACTTC. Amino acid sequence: CASSPRGGQSYEQYF.

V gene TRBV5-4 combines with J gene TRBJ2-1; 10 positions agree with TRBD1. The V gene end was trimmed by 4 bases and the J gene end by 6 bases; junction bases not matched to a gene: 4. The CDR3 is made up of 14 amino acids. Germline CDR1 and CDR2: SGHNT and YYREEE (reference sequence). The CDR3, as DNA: TGTGCCAGCAGCGGACGACAGGGGGCCAATGAGCAGTTCTTC. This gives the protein CASSGRQGANEQFF.

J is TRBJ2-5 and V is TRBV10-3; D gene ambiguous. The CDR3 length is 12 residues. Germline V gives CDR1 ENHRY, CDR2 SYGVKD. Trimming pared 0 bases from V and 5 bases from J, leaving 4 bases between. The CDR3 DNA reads TGTGCCATCAGTGAGTCAGTGGAGACCCAGTACTTC. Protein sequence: CAISESVETQYF.

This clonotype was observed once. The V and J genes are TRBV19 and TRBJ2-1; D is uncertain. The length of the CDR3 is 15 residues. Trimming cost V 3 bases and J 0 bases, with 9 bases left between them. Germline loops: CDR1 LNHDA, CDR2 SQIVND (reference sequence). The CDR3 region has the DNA TGTGCCAGTAGTATCGCGGATGGCTCCTACAATGAGCAGTTCTTC. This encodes CASSIADGSYNEQFF. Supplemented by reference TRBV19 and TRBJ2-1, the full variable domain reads DGGITQSPKYLFRKEGQNVTLSCEQNLNHDAMYWYRQDPGQGLRLIYYSQIVNDFQKGDIAEGYSVSREKKESFPLTVTSAQKNPTAFYLCASSIADGSYNEQFFGPGTRLTVL.

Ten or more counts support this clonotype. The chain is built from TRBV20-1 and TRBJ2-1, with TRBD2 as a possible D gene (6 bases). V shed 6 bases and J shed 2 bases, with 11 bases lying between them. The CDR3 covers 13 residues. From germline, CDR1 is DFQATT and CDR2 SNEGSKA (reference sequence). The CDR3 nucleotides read TGCAGTGCCCTCGCGGGGACCTACAATGAGCAGTTCTTC. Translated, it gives CSALAGTYNEQFF.

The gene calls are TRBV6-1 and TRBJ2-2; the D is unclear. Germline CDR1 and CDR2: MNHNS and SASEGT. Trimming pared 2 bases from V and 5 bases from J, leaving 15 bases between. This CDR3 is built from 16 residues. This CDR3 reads CASSEPLVALTGELFF. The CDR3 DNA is TGTGCCAGCAGTGAACCCTTGGTAGCCTTAACCGGGGAGCTGTTTTTT.

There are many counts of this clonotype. The DNA for the CDR3 is TGTGCCAGCAGCTTTGAACGGAGTCAGTTCTTC. Protein product: CASSFERSQFF. The chain combines TRBV5-6 with TRBJ2-1, with unresolved D. CDR3 length: 11 amino acids. In germline, CDR1 is SGHDT, CDR2 YYEEEE. Between the trimmed V and J ends, which lost 2 bases and 13 bases, there was a span of 10 bases.

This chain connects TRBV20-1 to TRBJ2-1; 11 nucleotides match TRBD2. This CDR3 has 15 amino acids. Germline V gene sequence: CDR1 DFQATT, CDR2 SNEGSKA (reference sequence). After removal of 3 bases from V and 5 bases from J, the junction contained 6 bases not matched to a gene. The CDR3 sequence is CSASTSGRADNEQFF. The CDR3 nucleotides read TGCAGTGCTAGTACTAGCGGGAGAGCAGACAATGAGCAGTTCTTC.

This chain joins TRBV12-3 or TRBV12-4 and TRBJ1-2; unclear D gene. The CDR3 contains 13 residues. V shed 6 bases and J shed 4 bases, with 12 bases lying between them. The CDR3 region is CASSPRRLYGYTF. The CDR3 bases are TGTGCCAGCAGCCCCAGGAGGCTCTATGGCTACACCTTC.

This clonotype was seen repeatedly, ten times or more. For the CDR3, the DNA is TGTGCCAGCAGTTACGGGGAAAACGAGCAGTACTTC. Protein sequence: CASSYGENEQYF. V is TRBV28 and J is TRBJ2-7, with D possibly being TRBD2 (5 bases). This CDR3 spans 12 amino acids. The ends were cut back, 4 bases at V and 5 bases at J, with 9 bases in the middle. From germline, CDR1 is MDHEN and CDR2 SYDVKM.

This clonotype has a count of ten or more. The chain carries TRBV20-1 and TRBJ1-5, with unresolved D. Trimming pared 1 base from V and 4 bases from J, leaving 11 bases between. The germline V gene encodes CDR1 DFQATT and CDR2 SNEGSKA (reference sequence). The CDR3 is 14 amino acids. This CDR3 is CSARGSVGNQPQHF. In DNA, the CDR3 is TGCAGTGCTAGAGGCAGCGTCGGGAATCAGCCCCAGCATTTT.

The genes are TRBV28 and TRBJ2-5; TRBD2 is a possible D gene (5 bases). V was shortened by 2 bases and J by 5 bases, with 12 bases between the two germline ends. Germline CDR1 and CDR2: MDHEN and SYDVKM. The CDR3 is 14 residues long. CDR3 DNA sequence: TGTGCCAGCAGTTTAACTGTGGGAGTGGAGACCCAGTACTTC. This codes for CASSLTVGVETQYF.

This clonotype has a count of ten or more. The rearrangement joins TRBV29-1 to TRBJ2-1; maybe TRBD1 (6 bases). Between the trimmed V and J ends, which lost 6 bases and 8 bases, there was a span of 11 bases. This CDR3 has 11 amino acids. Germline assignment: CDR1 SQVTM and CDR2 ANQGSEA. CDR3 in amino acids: CSVAGVDEQFF. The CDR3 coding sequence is TGCAGCGTCGCAGGGGTGGATGAGCAGTTCTTC.

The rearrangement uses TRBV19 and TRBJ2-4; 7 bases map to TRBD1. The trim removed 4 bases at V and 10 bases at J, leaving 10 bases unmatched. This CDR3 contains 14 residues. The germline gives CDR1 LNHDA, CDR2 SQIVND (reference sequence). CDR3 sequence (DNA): TGTGCCAGTAGTAGGCGACAGGGTACAAGGATTCAGTACTTC. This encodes CASSRRQGTRIQYF.